The entry below describes one T cell receptor (beta chain). The germline gene is not matched at one end of the junction; a read error may be the cause. Orbital computed tomography, thyroid ultrasound, serum thyroxine and TRAb, and clinical symptoms together informed the diagnoses. The sample is drawn from a study of T cells in Graves' hyperthyroidism and ophthalmopathy. Amplification of TCR beta CDR3 regions used RNA as the template. First-round RT-PCR of the TCR CDR3 relied on the HTBI primer set. TCRdb passed the multiplex PCR reads through MiXCR, listing each CDR3 protein once. The sample carries around 380,000 distinct CDR3 sequences, about 13% recorded once. The receptor was derived from a man aged 25 to 45 with Graves' hyperthyroidism that later progressed to Graves' ophthalmopathy. Sample: blood.

The CDR3 loop is CASGPGQQETHYF. CDR3 nucleotides: TGTGCCAGCGGTCCGGGACAGCAAGAGACCCACTACTTC. The V call is TRBV11-2, the J call TRBJ2-5; 7 nucleotides align to TRBD1. The CDR3 totals 13 residues. Germline assignment: CDR1 SGHAT and CDR2 FQNNGV.